Shown below are 25 T cell receptor beta chains from a single sample sequenced in a study of Ad26.COV2.S vaccination and SARS-CoV-2 variants. Treatment: about 20 received Ad26.COV2.S at low or high dose, single or two shots; several received placebo; per-sample allocation not given. Repertoires come from day 63 after the first vaccine or placebo injection. This table comes from immunoSEQ multiplex PCR, and its TCRdb copy is limited to in-frame clones, with some not included. The table has some 330,000 clones, around 90% seen once; the top ten hold about 5%. Sequencing used peripheral blood, obtained in a trial of Ad26.COV2.S vaccine versus placebo. The receptors derive from a person aged 18 to 65 who received the Ad26.COV2.S COVID-19 vaccine or a placebo.

The chain has TRBV12-3 or TRBV12-4 and TRBJ2-3; D is unclear. Trimming took 5 bases from V and 11 from J, leaving 14 bases between them. The CDR3 has 12 amino acids. This CDR3 is CASSLHLSGQYF. CDR3 DNA: TGTGCCAGCAGTCTCCATTTATCGGGGCAGTATTTT.

This CDR3 is CASSSELAKGDIQYF. For the CDR3, the DNA is TGTGCCAGCAGTTCAGAACTAGCGAAGGGAGACATTCAGTACTTC. The chain has TRBV7-2 and TRBJ2-4; 7 bases agree with TRBD2. Trimming cost V 6 bases and J 8 bases; bases outside gene matches: 13. This CDR3 is built from 15 residues. Germline V gene sequence: CDR1 SGHTA, CDR2 FQGNSA. The whole variable domain, remainder taken from reference TRBV7-2 and TRBJ2-4, is GAGVSQSPSNKVTEKGKDVELRCDPISGHTALYWYRQSLGQGLEFLIYFQGNSAPDKSGLPSDRFSAERTGGSVSTLTIQRTQQEDSAVYLCASSSELAKGDIQYFGAGTRLSVL.

The CDR3 nucleotides are TGCGCCAGCAGCTACGGGGGACTGGGGGCCGGGGAGCTGTTTTTT. It yields the protein CASSYGGLGAGELFF. V usage is TRBV5-1 and J usage is TRBJ2-2; tentative D call: TRBD2 (6 bases). CDR3 size: 15 residues. V was clipped by 3 bases and J by 6 bases, with 15 bases between them. Germline assignment: CDR1 SGHRS and CDR2 YFSETQ.

The CDR3 DNA reads TGTGCCAGCGGCGCAGGGAAAGAGACCCAGTACTTC. It specifies CASGAGKETQYF. V and J are TRBV6-5 and TRBJ2-5; tentatively, D is TRBD1 (5 bases). The germline gives CDR1 MNHEY, CDR2 SVGAGI. The CDR3 runs to 12 residues. V dropped 8 bases and J dropped 3 bases, with 10 bases sitting between them.

The CDR3: CATSRPFGAPNTDTQYF. CDR3 sequence (DNA): TGTGCCACCAGCAGACCCTTCGGGGCCCCGAACACAGATACGCAGTATTTT. This sequence joins TRBV15 and TRBJ2-3; D may match TRBD1 or TRBD2 (5 bases each). CDR1 is LNHNV, CDR2 YYDKDF, per germline (reference sequence). V lost 2 bases, J lost 2 bases, and 17 bases lay in between. CDR3 length equals 17 residues.

A word on this clone: The CDR3 carries no conserved terminal phenylalanine or tryptophan, so it likely arises from a read error. Because the CDR3's place on the DNA is in doubt, the DNA is left out and the CDR3 is given as listed by TCRdb. The V gene is TRBV19, the J gene TRBJ2-7; TRBD1 is the table's D call and was not checked against the DNA. The CDR3 sequence runs 13 residues, both termini included. Germline V gene data show CDR1 as LNHDA and CDR2 as SQIVND (reference sequence). The CDR3 here is CASSAFLRDRKVY.

The V and J genes are TRBV25-1 and TRBJ1-2, with a tentative D call TRBD1 (6 bases). Germline V gene sequence: CDR1 MGHDK, CDR2 SYGVNS. The CDR3 sequence is 15 residues long. The V and J ends lost 1 base and 5 bases respectively, with 14 bases between them. In nucleotides, the CDR3 is TGTGCCAGCAGTGAATCGGGAACAGGGACTTATGGCTACACCTTC. Its protein is CASSESGTGTYGYTF.

This clone was detected only a few times. The rearrangement uses TRBV2 and TRBJ1-1; TRBD1 matches 10 bases. V lost 11 bases to trimming and J lost 7 bases; unmatched junction nucleotides: 31. Germline lookup yields CDR1 SNHLY and CDR2 FYNNEI. The CDR3 sequence is 20 residues long. Here the CDR3 DNA reads TGTGCCTCTATTAACAACCCGTTAATAACCCGGGACAGGGGCCGACGTGAAGCTTTCTTT. This encodes CASINNPLITRDRGRREAFF.

This chain joins TRBV19 and TRBJ2-1; tentative D call: TRBD2 (5 bases). Germline assignment: CDR1 LNHDA and CDR2 SQIVND (reference sequence). V was shortened by 7 bases and J by 9 bases, with 19 bases between the two germline ends. The CDR3 length is 14 residues. CDR3 residues: CASTPARVGGEQFF. The CDR3 DNA reads TGTGCCAGTACCCCAGCGAGGGTTGGCGGTGAGCAGTTCTTC.

The chain carries TRBV6-5 and TRBJ1-5; no definite D call. Looked up from germline, CDR1 is MNHEY and CDR2 is SVGAGI. This CDR3 contains 15 residues. The V gene lost 6 bases and the J gene lost 0 bases, with 12 bases spanning the gap. Written as DNA, the CDR3 is TGTGCCAGCAGCGGATCCGAAGATAGCAATCAGCCCCAGCATTTT. This sequence encodes CASSGSEDSNQPQHF.

V and J are TRBV25-1 and TRBJ1-2, with D maybe TRBD1 (6 bases). In germline, CDR1 is MGHDK, CDR2 SYGVNS. The CDR3 is 14 residues long. The V end lost 1 base, the J end lost 6 bases, and 12 bases lay between the germline ends. Here the CDR3 DNA reads TGTGCCAGCAGTGAATGGCAGGGGACCAATGGCTACACCTTC. Translated: CASSEWQGTNGYTF.

A single count supports this clone. CDR3 sequence: CASSIEGYSRYYGYTF. The CDR3 DNA reads as TGTGCCAGTAGTATCGAGGGATACTCCCGGTACTATGGCTACACCTTC. This chain uses TRBV19 with TRBJ1-2; D ambiguous. This CDR3 is 16 amino acids long. V was pared by 3 bases and J by 3 bases, with 17 bases between. Germline V gene data show CDR1 as LNHDA and CDR2 as SQIVND (reference sequence).

This chain links TRBV5-4 with TRBJ1-2, with 10 bases that match TRBD1. The CDR3 contains 14 residues. The V gene end was trimmed by 4 bases and the J gene end by 7 bases; junction bases not matched to a gene: 7. Germline-derived CDR1 and CDR2 are SGHNT and YYREEE (reference sequence). CDR3 DNA: TGTGCCAGCAGCCGGGACAGGGGATTTGGTGGCTACACCTTC. It specifies CASSRDRGFGGYTF.

The V call is TRBV6-6, the J call TRBJ1-5; D perhaps matches TRBD1 (5 bases). Germline-derived CDR1 and CDR2 are MNHNY and SVGAGI (reference sequence). This CDR3 has 15 residues. V was trimmed by 5 bases and J by 0 bases, leaving 11 bases between them. For the CDR3, the DNA is TGTGCCAGCAGTCCGTCCAGGGATAGCAATCAGCCCCAGCATTTT. Translating it yields CASSPSRDSNQPQHF.

The V and J genes are TRBV20-1 and TRBJ2-3; no reliable D call. The CDR3 runs 13 residues. Trimming cost V 3 bases and J 3 bases, with 10 bases left between them. CDR1 is DFQATT and CDR2 is SNEGSKA in the germline V gene (reference sequence). In DNA form, the CDR3 reads TGCAGTGCTAGTTTCAGCGTGACAGATACGCAGTATTTT. It translates to CSASFSVTDTQYF.

This clone came up once. The V call is TRBV30, the J call TRBJ1-1, with D perhaps TRBD1 (5 bases). CDR3 size: 14 residues. Germline loops: CDR1 GTSNPN, CDR2 SVGIG (reference sequence). V dropped 0 bases and J dropped 3 bases, with 11 bases sitting between them. CDR3 region: CAWSVKGRDTEAFF. The CDR3, as DNA: TGTGCCTGGAGTGTCAAGGGGCGTGACACTGAAGCTTTCTTT.

The chain uses TRBV15 and TRBJ2-2; D gene unclear. The CDR3 is 13 amino acids. The germline CDR1 and CDR2 sequences are LNHNV and YYDKDF (reference sequence). Trimming took 1 base from V and 6 from J, leaving 6 bases between them. The CDR3 loop reads CATSRGVAGELFF. CDR3 coding DNA: TGTGCCACCAGCAGAGGCGTGGCCGGGGAGCTGTTTTTT.

The chain couples TRBV19 to TRBJ1-4; D is possibly TRBD1 (6 bases). Trimming stripped 7 bases from V and 8 bases from J, with 20 bases between. Germline V gene lookup returns CDR1 LNHDA and CDR2 SQIVND (reference sequence). This CDR3 is built from 15 residues. CDR3 sequence (DNA): TGTGCCAGTACCCCCTTCGGGGGGGCGGGAGAAAAACTGTTTTTT. This encodes CASTPFGGAGEKLFF.

Written as DNA, the CDR3 is TGTGCCAGCAGCTTATTCCGAGGGGGCGAGTATGGCTACACCTTC. Translated: CASSLFRGGEYGYTF. The gene calls are TRBV7-8 and TRBJ1-2, with TRBD1 identical over 7 bases. The trim removed 2 bases at V and 5 bases at J, leaving 8 bases unmatched. The CDR3 consists of 15 residues. From germline, CDR1 is SGHVS and CDR2 FQNEAQ.

This chain joins TRBV6-2 or TRBV6-3 and TRBJ1-2; D is perhaps TRBD1 (5 bases). Germline CDR1 MNHEY, CDR2 SVGEGT. CDR3 size: 13 residues. Trimming cost V 2 bases and J 5 bases, with 9 bases left between them. CDR3 amino acids: CASSYGASYGYTF. In DNA, the CDR3 is TGTGCCAGCAGTTACGGGGCCTCATATGGCTACACCTTC.

This chain links TRBV5-8 with TRBJ2-2; D might be TRBD2 (5 bases). Germline V CDR1 and CDR2: SGHTS, YDEGEE. With 5 bases removed from V and 6 bases from J, the gap between germline ends came to 11 bases. The CDR3 covers 13 residues. The CDR3 DNA sequence: TGTGCCAGCAGTTCAGAGGAGGCCGGGGAGCTGTTTTTT. It translates to CASSSEEAGELFF.

This clone was seen only a few times. The chain has TRBV4-2 and TRBJ1-2; 7 bases line up with TRBD1. The V segment lost 0 bases and the J segment 5 bases; nucleotides outside the gene matches: 12. This CDR3 contains 17 residues. Germline CDR1 and CDR2: LGHNA and YNFKEQ. The CDR3 DNA sequence: TGTGCCAGCAGCCAAGAGATGGACAGGCCCGGGAGGTATGGCTACACCTTC. Protein product: CASSQEMDRPGRYGYTF.

CDR3 in amino acids: CASSDSGMESPLHF. CDR3 DNA sequence: TGTGCCAGCAGTGACTCAGGAATGGAATCACCCCTCCACTTT. This chain uses TRBV6-4 with TRBJ1-6, with D unresolved. V was cut by 0 bases and J by 10 bases, with 10 bases left in between. Germline V gives CDR1 MRHNA, CDR2 SNTAGT. The CDR3 extends over 14 amino acids.

The chain is built from TRBV30 and TRBJ2-1; unclear D gene. The V and J ends lost 0 bases and 2 bases respectively, with 11 bases between them. The CDR3 extends over 15 amino acids. CDR1 GTSNPN and CDR2 SVGIG come from the germline V gene (reference sequence). The DNA of the CDR3 is TGTGCCTGGAGTGTAGATACATCCCCCTACAATGAGCAGTTCTTC. Translated: CAWSVDTSPYNEQFF.

This chain links TRBV27 with TRBJ2-4; D perhaps matches TRBD1 (6 bases). The CDR3 extends over 18 amino acids. Germline CDR1 reads MNHEY; CDR2 reads SMNVEV (reference sequence). V lost 8 bases to trimming and J lost 0 bases, with 23 bases between them. The CDR3 spells CASADRPSRLIAKNIQYF. CDR3 bases: TGTGCCAGCGCCGACAGGCCCAGCCGGCTGATAGCCAAAAACATTCAGTACTTC.